A selection of T cell receptor beta chains follows, all from one sample in a study of response to subunit inactivated influenza vaccine. TCRdb re-called the RT-PCR reads with MiXCR, one entry per CDR3 protein. This table holds about 540,000 distinct CDR3 sequences, approximately 20% found once. This sample also appeared in a second study, on T cells expressing NK-cell markers.

The sequenced sample was CD4+ T cells sorted from PBMCs, obtained 11 to 12 days after vaccination. Receptors were obtained from a man in his fifties or sixties who received an inactivated influenza vaccine. Each CDR3 is given with its conserved first and last residue. Fields, in order: clone size, D gene, V gene, J gene, CDR3 protein, CDR3 DNA. D genes are given only for firm matches. Only part of the rows carry a size: once, few, many, or a class if the clone is expanded.

clone_size: few; d_call: NA; v_call: TRBV20-1; j_call: TRBJ1-2; cdr3_aa: CSARRSPGNYGYTF; cdr3_nt: TGCAGTGCTAGAAGGTCGCCGGGGAACTATGGCTACACCTTC
clone_size: few; d_call: NA; v_call: TRBV12-3/TRBV12-4; j_call: TRBJ2-4; cdr3_aa: CASSLMGLAKNIQYF; cdr3_nt: TGTGCCAGCAGTCTAATGGGACTAGCCAAAAACATTCAGTACTTC
clone_size: few; d_call: NA; v_call: TRBV4-2; j_call: TRBJ1-1; cdr3_aa: CASSQDRRATEAFF; cdr3_nt: TGTGCCAGCAGCCAAGATAGAAGGGCCACTGAAGCTTTCTTT
clone_size: NA; d_call: TRBD2; v_call: TRBV29-1; j_call: TRBJ2-7; cdr3_aa: CSVEGFASGTYEQYF; cdr3_nt: TGCAGCGTTGAAGGTTTTGCTAGCGGGACCTACGAGCAGTACTTC
clone_size: few; d_call: NA; v_call: TRBV20-1; j_call: TRBJ1-2; cdr3_aa: CSASRGGTQGYTF; cdr3_nt: TGCAGTGCTAGTCGAGGGGGGACACAGGGCTACACCTTC
clone_size: many; d_call: NA; v_call: TRBV12-3/TRBV12-4; j_call: TRBJ1-1; cdr3_aa: CASRSNTEAFF; cdr3_nt: TGTGCCAGCAGATCGAACACTGAAGCTTTCTTT
clone_size: few; d_call: NA; v_call: TRBV6-2/TRBV6-3; j_call: TRBJ1-1; cdr3_aa: CASSAIIGSHTEAFF; cdr3_nt: TGTGCCAGCAGCGCAATTATCGGATCCCACACTGAAGCTTTCTTT
clone_size: few; d_call: NA; v_call: TRBV19; j_call: TRBJ1-1; cdr3_aa: CASRGLQGIMNTEAFF; cdr3_nt: TGTGCCAGTAGAGGATTACAGGGTATCATGAACACTGAAGCTTTCTTT
clone_size: NA; d_call: NA; v_call: TRBV2; j_call: TRBJ2-7; cdr3_aa: CASSKIYEQYF; cdr3_nt: TGTGCCAGCAGTAAGATTTACGAGCAGTACTTC
clone_size: few; d_call: TRBD1; v_call: TRBV9; j_call: TRBJ2-1; cdr3_aa: CASSPRTGFHNEQFF; cdr3_nt: TGTGCCAGCAGCCCACGGACAGGGTTCCACAATGAGCAGTTCTTC
clone_size: few; d_call: TRBD2; v_call: TRBV9; j_call: TRBJ2-7; cdr3_aa: CASSVLAGAGSYEQYF; cdr3_nt: TGTGCCAGCAGCGTTCTAGCGGGGGCGGGGTCCTACGAGCAGTACTTC
clone_size: NA; d_call: NA; v_call: TRBV20-1; j_call: TRBJ2-7; cdr3_aa: CSASASYISYEQYF; cdr3_nt: TGCAGTGCTAGCGCCTCCTATATCTCCTACGAGCAGTACTTC
clone_size: NA; d_call: NA; v_call: TRBV6-1; j_call: TRBJ1-5; cdr3_aa: CASRPQGEQPQHF; cdr3_nt: TGTGCCAGCAGACCTCAGGGTGAGCAGCCCCAGCATTTT
clone_size: NA; d_call: NA; v_call: TRBV12-3/TRBV12-4; j_call: TRBJ2-7; cdr3_aa: CASSSYGMSYEQYF; cdr3_nt: TGTGCCAGCAGTTCCTACGGGATGTCCTACGAGCAGTACTTC
clone_size: NA; d_call: TRBD1; v_call: TRBV10-3; j_call: TRBJ1-1; cdr3_aa: CAISEHGTGGTEAFF; cdr3_nt: TGTGCCATCAGTGAGCACGGGACAGGCGGCACTGAAGCTTTCTTT
clone_size: few; d_call: TRBD1; v_call: TRBV7-3; j_call: TRBJ2-2; cdr3_aa: CASSLGDRDTGELFF; cdr3_nt: TGTGCCAGCAGCTTAGGGGACAGGGACACCGGGGAGCTGTTTTTT
clone_size: few; d_call: TRBD2; v_call: TRBV7-9; j_call: TRBJ2-1; cdr3_aa: CASSSGSSYNEQFF; cdr3_nt: TGTGCCAGCAGCAGCGGGAGCTCCTACAATGAGCAGTTCTTC
clone_size: NA; d_call: NA; v_call: TRBV12-3/TRBV12-4; j_call: TRBJ2-5; cdr3_aa: CASGLTSQETQYF; cdr3_nt: TGTGCCAGCGGTCTGACGAGTCAAGAGACCCAGTACTTC
clone_size: few; d_call: NA; v_call: TRBV18; j_call: TRBJ2-7; cdr3_aa: CASSPPGTLEQYF; cdr3_nt: TGTGCCAGCTCACCACCGGGAACCCTTGAGCAGTACTTC
clone_size: many; d_call: TRBD2; v_call: TRBV15; j_call: TRBJ2-3; cdr3_aa: CATSRVSGGTDTQYF; cdr3_nt: TGTGCCACCAGCAGAGTTTCGGGGGGTACAGATACGCAGTATTTT
clone_size: NA; d_call: NA; v_call: TRBV18; j_call: TRBJ1-5; cdr3_aa: CASSPGGTPQPQHF; cdr3_nt: TGTGCCAGCTCACCCGGGGGAACTCCCCAGCCCCAGCATTTT
clone_size: few; d_call: NA; v_call: TRBV7-2; j_call: TRBJ2-2; cdr3_aa: CASSQGGGPNTGELFF; cdr3_nt: TGTGCCAGCAGCCAGGGGGGGGGACCGAACACCGGGGAGCTGTTTTTT
clone_size: NA; d_call: TRBD2; v_call: TRBV11-2; j_call: TRBJ2-7; cdr3_aa: CASRRSGLAGESSYEQYF; cdr3_nt: TGTGCCAGCAGACGGTCGGGACTAGCGGGAGAGAGCTCCTACGAGCAGTACTTC
clone_size: few; d_call: NA; v_call: TRBV2; j_call: TRBJ1-2; cdr3_aa: CASRDSGSYYGYTF; cdr3_nt: TGTGCCAGCAGAGATTCCGGGTCCTACTATGGCTACACCTTC
clone_size: few; d_call: TRBD1; v_call: TRBV24-1; j_call: TRBJ2-5; cdr3_aa: CATSDPGQGARETQYF; cdr3_nt: TGTGCCACCAGTGATCCGGGACAGGGGGCGCGAGAGACCCAGTACTTC
clone_size: NA; d_call: NA; v_call: TRBV6-1; j_call: TRBJ2-1; cdr3_aa: CASSELQLTGNEQFF; cdr3_nt: TGTGCCAGCAGTGAATTACAGCTTACGGGCAATGAGCAGTTCTTC
clone_size: NA; d_call: TRBD1; v_call: TRBV5-1; j_call: TRBJ2-1; cdr3_aa: CASSSDRGNYNEQFF; cdr3_nt: TGCGCCAGCAGCTCGGACAGGGGGAACTACAATGAGCAGTTCTTC
clone_size: NA; d_call: NA; v_call: TRBV28; j_call: TRBJ2-3; cdr3_aa: CASSLEGRWDTQYF; cdr3_nt: TGTGCCAGCAGTTTGGAGGGGCGTTGGGATACGCAGTATTTT